This record looks at one T cell receptor beta chain sequence and its context. The data were taken from a study of blood T cell repertoires in COVID-19. Study as a whole: In each case, the material was cDNA or gDNA derived from T cells, B-cell-depleted T cells, or PBMCs.

Germline loops: CDR1 SGDLS, CDR2 YYNGEE. The CDR3 totals 15 residues. V lost 3 bases to trimming and J lost 5 bases, with 15 bases between them. Authors' analysis steps: Reference gene primer amplification gave nucleated cell count estimates. Sequencing used immunoSEQ multiplex PCR; TCRdb keeps in-frame clones, though not all of them. For V, J and clone size, that table is used; D and trimming come from the DNA. Here the sample spans approximately 340,000 clones, 83% being singletons. The specimen was peripheral blood. The TCR was taken from a man aged 30 to 45 with active or convalescent COVID-19. The genes are TRBV9 and TRBJ2-1; D might be TRBD2 (6 bases). The DNA of the CDR3 is TGTGCCAGCAGCGCCGGAGGGTTAGCGGACAATGAGCAGTTCTTC. Encoded protein: CASSAGGLADNEQFF.